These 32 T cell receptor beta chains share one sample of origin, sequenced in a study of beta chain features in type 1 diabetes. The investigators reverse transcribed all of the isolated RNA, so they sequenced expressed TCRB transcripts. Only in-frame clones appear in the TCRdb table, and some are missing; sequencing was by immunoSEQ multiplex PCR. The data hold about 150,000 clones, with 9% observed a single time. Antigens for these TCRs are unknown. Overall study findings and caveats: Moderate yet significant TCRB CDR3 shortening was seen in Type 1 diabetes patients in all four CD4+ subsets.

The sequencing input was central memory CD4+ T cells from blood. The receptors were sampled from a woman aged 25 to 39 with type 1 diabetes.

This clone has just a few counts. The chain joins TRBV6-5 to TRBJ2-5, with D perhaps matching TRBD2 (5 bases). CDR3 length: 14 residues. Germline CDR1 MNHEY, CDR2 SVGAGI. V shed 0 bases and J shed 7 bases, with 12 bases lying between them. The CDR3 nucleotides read TGTGCCAGCAGTTACTCTGAGGGTCGGGCGACCCAGTACTTC. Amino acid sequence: CASSYSEGRATQYF.

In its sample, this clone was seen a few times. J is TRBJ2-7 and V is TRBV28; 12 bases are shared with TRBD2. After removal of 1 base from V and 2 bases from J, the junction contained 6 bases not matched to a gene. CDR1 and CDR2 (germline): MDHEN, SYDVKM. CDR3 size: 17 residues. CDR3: CASSLSLTSGRPYEQYF. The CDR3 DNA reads TGTGCCAGCAGTTTATCCCTGACTAGCGGGAGACCCTACGAGCAGTACTTC.

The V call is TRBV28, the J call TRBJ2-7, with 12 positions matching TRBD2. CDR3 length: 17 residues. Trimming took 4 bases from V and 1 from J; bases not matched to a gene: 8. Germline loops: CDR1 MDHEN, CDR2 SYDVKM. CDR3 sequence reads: CASSSPTSGRLSYEQYF. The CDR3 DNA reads TGTGCCAGCAGTTCCCCGACTAGCGGGAGACTATCCTACGAGCAGTACTTC.

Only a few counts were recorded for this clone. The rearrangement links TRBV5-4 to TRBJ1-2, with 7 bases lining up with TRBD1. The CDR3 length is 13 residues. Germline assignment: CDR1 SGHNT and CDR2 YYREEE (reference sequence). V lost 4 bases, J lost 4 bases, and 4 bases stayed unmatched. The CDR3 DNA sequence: TGTGCCAGCAGCGGAGGGACAGCCTATGGCTACACCTTC. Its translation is CASSGGTAYGYTF.

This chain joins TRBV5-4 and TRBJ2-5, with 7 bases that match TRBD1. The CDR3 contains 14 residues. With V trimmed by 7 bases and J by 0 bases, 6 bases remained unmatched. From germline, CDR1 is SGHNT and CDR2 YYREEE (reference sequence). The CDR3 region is CASYHGTDQETQYF. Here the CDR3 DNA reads TGTGCCAGCTATCACGGGACAGACCAAGAGACCCAGTACTTC. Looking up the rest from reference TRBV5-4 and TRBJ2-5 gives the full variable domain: ETGVTQSPTHLIKTRGQQVTLRCSSQSGHNTVSWYQQALGQGPQFIFQYYREEENGRGNFPPRFSGLQFPNYSSELNVNALELDDSALYLCASYHGTDQETQYFGPGTRLLVL.

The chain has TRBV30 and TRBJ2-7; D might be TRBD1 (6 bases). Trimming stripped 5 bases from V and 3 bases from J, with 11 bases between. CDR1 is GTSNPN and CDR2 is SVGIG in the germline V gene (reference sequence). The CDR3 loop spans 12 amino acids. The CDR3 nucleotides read TGTGCCTGGGATACAGGGAGCTACGAGCAGTACTTC. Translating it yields CAWDTGSYEQYF.

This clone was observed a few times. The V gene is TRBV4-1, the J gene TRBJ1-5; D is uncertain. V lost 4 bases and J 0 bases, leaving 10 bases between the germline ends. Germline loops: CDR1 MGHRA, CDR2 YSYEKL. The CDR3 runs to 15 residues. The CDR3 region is CASSPQVHSNQPQHF. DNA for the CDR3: TGCGCCAGCAGCCCGCAGGTCCATAGCAATCAGCCCCAGCATTTT.

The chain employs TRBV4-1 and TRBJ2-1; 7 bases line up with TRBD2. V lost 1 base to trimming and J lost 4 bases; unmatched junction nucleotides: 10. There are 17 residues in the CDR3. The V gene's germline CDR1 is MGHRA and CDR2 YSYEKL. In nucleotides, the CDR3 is TGCGCCAGCAGCCAAGCCCCCGCTAGCGGAAAATACAATGAGCAGTTCTTC. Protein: CASSQAPASGKYNEQFF.

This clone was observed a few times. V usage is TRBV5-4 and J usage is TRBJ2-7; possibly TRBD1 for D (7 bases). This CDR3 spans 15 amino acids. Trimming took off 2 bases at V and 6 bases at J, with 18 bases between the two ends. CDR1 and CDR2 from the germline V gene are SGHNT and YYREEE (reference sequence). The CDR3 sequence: CASSFTKGTAGEQYF. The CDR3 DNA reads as TGTGCCAGCAGCTTCACAAAGGGGACAGCGGGCGAGCAGTACTTC.

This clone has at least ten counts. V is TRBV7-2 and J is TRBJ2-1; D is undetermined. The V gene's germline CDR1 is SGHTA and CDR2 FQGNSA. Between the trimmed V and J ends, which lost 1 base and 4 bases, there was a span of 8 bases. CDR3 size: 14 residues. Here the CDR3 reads CASSLGSVYNEQFF. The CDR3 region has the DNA TGTGCCAGCAGCTTAGGGTCAGTTTACAATGAGCAGTTCTTC.

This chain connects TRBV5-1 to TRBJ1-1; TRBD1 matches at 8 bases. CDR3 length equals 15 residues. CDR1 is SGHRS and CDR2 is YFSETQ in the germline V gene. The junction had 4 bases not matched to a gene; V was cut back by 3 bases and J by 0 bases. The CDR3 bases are TGCGCCAGCAGCTCAGGACAGGGTCTGAACACTGAAGCTTTCTTT. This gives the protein CASSSGQGLNTEAFF.

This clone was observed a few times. The CDR3 is CASSLDLPQETQYF. The CDR3 DNA follows: TGCGCCAGCAGCTTGGATCTACCGCAAGAGACCCAGTACTTC. The rearrangement joins TRBV5-1 to TRBJ2-5; D gene uncertain. The CDR3 consists of 14 residues. The V end lost 0 bases, the J end lost 2 bases, and 8 bases lay between the germline ends. Germline V gene sequence: CDR1 SGHRS, CDR2 YFSETQ.

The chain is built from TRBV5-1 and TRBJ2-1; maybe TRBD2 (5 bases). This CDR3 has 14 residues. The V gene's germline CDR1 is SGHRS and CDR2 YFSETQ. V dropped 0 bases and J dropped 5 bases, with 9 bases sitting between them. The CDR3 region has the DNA TGCGCCAGCAGCTTGGTTCCGGGGAACAATGAGCAGTTCTTC. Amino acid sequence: CASSLVPGNNEQFF. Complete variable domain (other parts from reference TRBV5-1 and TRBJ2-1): KAGVTQTPRYLIKTRGQQVTLSCSPISGHRSVSWYQQTPGQGLQFLFEYFSETQRNKGNFPGRFSGRQFSNSRSEMNVSTLELGDSALYLCASSLVPGNNEQFFGPGTRLTVL.

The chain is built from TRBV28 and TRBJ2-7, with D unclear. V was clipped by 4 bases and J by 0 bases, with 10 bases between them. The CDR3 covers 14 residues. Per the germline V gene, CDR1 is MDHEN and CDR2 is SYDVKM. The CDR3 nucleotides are TGTGCCAGCAGTTCGCAGGAAGGCTCCTACGAGCAGTACTTC. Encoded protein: CASSSQEGSYEQYF.

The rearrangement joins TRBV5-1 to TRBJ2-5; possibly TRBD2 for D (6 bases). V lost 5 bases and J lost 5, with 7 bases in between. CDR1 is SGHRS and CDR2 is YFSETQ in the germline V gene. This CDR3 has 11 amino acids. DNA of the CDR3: TGCGCCAGCAGACGGGAGGAGACCCAGTACTTC. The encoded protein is CASRREETQYF.

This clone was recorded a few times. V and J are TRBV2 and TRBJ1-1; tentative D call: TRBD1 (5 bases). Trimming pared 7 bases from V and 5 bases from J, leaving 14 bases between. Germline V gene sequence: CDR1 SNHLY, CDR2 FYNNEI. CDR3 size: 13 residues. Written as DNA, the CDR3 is TGTGCCAGCACCATGGGGGGACGTACTGAAGCTTTCTTT. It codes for CASTMGGRTEAFF.

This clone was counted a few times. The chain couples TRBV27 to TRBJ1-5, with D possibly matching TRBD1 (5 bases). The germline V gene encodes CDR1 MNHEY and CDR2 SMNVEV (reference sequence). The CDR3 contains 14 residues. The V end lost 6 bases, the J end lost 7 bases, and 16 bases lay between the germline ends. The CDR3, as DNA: TGTGCCAGCAGCCCGGACGGGGGGTGGCAGCCCCAGCATTTT. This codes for CASSPDGGWQPQHF.

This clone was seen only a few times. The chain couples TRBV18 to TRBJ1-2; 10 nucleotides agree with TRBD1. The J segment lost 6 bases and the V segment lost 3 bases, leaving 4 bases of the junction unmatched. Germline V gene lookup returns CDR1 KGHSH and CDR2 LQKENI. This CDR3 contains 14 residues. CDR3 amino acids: CASSPTGGEDGYTF. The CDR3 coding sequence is TGTGCCAGCTCACCGACAGGGGGCGAAGATGGCTACACCTTC. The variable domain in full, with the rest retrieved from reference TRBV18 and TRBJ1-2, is NAGVMQNPRHLVRRRGQEARLRCSPMKGHSHVYWYRQLPEEGLKFMVYLQKENIIDESGMPKERFSAEFPKEGPSILRIQQVVRGDSAAYFCASSPTGGEDGYTFGSGTRLTVV.

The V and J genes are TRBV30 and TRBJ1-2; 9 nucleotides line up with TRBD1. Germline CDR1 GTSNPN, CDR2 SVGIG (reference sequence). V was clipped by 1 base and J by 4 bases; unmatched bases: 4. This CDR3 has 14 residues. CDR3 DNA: TGTGCCTGGAGTGCCGGGACAGGGACCTATGGCTACACCTTC. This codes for CAWSAGTGTYGYTF.

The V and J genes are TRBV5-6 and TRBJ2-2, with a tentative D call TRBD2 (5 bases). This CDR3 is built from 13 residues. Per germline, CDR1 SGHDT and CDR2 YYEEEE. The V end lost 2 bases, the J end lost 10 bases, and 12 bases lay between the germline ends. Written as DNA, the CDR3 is TGTGCCAGCAGCTTTTGGGAGATCAAGGAGCTGTTTTTT. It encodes CASSFWEIKELFF.

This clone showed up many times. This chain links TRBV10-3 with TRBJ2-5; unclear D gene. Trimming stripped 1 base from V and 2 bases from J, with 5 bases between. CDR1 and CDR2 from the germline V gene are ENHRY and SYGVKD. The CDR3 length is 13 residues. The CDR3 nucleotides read TGTGCCATCAGTGAGTGGCAGCAAGAGACCCAGTACTTC. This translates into CAISEWQQETQYF.

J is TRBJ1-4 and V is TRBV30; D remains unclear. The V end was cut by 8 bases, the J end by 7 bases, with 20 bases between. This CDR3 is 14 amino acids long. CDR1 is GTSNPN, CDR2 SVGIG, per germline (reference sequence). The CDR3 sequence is CAIGGGKGFEKLFF. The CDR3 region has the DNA TGTGCCATAGGAGGAGGCAAGGGTTTTGAAAAACTGTTTTTT.

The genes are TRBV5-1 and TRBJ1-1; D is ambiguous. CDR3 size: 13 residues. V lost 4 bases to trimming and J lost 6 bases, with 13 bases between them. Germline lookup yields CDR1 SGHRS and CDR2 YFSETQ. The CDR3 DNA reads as TGCGCCAGCAGCACGGAGGACCCGGCTGAAGCTTTCTTT. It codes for CASSTEDPAEAFF.

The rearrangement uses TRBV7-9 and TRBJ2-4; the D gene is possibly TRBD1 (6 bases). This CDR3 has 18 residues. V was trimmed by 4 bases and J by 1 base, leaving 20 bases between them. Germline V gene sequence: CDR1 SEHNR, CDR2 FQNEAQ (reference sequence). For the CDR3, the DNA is TGTGCCAGCAGCTCCGGGCAGGGGCACTCCTTTGCCAAAAACATTCAGTACTTC. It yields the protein CASSSGQGHSFAKNIQYF.

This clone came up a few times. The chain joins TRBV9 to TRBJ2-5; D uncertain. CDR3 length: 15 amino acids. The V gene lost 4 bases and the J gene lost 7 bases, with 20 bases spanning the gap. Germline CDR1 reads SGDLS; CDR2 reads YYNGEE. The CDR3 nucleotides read TGTGCCAGCAGCCTAGGGTACAGTTCGATCGGGACCCAGTACTTC. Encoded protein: CASSLGYSSIGTQYF.

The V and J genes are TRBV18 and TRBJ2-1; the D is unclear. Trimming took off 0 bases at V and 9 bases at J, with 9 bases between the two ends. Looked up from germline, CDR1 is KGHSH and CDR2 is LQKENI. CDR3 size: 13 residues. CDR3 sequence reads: CASSPPSIAEQFF. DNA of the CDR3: TGTGCCAGCTCACCACCTAGTATCGCTGAGCAGTTCTTC.

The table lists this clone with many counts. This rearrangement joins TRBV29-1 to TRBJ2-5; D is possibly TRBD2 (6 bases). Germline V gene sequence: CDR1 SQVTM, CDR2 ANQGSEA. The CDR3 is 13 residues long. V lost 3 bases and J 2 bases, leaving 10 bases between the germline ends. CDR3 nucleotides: TGCAGCGTTGATGGGGGGAGACAAGAGACCCAGTACTTC. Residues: CSVDGGRQETQYF.

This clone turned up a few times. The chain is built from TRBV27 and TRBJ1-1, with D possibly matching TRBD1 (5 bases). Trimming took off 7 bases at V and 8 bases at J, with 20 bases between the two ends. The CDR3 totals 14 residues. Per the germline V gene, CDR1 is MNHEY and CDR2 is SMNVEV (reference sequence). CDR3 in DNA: TGTGCCAGCACCCGAGTCCCCGGGACTCCCGAAGCTTTCTTT. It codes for CASTRVPGTPEAFF.

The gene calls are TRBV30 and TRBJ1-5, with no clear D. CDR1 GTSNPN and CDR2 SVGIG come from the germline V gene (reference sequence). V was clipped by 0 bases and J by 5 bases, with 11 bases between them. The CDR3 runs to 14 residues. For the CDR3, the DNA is TGTGCCTGGAGTGTAGGAAGGGAGGATCAGCCCCAGCATTTT. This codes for CAWSVGREDQPQHF. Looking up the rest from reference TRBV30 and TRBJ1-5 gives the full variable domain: SQTIHQWPATLVQPVGSPLSLECTVEGTSNPNLYWYRQAAGRGLQLLFYSVGIGQISSEVPQNLSASRPQDRQFILSSKKLLLSDSGFYLCAWSVGREDQPQHFGDGTRLSIL.

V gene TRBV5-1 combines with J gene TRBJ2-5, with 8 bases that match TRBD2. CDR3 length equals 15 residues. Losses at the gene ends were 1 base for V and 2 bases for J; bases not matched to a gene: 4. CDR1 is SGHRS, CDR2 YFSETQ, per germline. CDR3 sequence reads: CASSLFTSGQETQYF. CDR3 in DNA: TGCGCCAGCAGCTTGTTTACTAGCGGTCAAGAGACCCAGTACTTC.

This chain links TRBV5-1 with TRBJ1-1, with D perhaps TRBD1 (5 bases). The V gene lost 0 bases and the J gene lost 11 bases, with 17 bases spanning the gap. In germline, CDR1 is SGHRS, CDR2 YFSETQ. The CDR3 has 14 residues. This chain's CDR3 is CASSLDSGSRVAFF. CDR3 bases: TGCGCCAGCAGCTTGGATAGTGGTTCCAGGGTCGCTTTCTTT.

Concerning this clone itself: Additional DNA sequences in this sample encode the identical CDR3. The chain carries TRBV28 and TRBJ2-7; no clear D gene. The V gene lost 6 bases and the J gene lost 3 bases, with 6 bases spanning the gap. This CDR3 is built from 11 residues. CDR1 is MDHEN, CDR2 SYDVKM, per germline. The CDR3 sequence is CASSPNYEQYF. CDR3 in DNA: TGTGCCAGCAGCCCCAACTACGAGCAGTACTTC.